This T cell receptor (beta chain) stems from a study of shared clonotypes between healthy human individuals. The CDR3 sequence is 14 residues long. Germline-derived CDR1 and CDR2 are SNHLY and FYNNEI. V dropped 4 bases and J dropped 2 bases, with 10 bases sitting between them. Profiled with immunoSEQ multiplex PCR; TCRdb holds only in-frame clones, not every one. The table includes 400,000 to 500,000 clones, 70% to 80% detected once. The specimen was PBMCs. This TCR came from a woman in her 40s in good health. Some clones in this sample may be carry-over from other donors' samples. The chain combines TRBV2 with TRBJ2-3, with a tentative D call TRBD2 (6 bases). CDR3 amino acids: CASSAGVPTDTQYF. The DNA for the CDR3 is TGTGCCAGCAGTGCGGGAGTCCCCACAGATACGCAGTATTTT.